The 28 T cell receptor beta chains given below trace back to one sample, sequenced in a study of blood T cells in healthy people across ages. Using a J-beta primer mix together with a sample-barcoded 5' primer, a second PCR was run for about 6 to 12 cycles. TCRdb ran MiXCR on the 5' RACE reads and lists one entry per CDR3 protein. The sample holds over a million distinct CDR3 sequences, around 25% seen once. This sample was also put to use in a study of T cells of mothers and their children.

The specimen sequenced was blood. These receptors were taken from a girl aged 2 to 9 in good health.

This clonotype was found a few times. V is TRBV6-2 or TRBV6-3 and J is TRBJ1-6, with D unresolved. Per the germline V gene, CDR1 is MNHEY and CDR2 is SVGEGT. The CDR3 covers 13 residues. Deletions cut 5 bases from V and 5 bases from J, with 7 bases between. CDR3 amino acids: CASSMTDNSPLHF. The CDR3 nucleotides are TGTGCCAGCAGTATGACGGATAATTCACCCCTCCACTTT.

The chain recombines TRBV7-8 with TRBJ2-5; TRBD2 aligns across 13 bases. TRBJ2-1 matches the DNA end more closely, so the J call is doubtful. The germline V gene has CDR1 SGHVS and CDR2 FQNEAQ. The CDR3 is 20 residues long. The CDR3 reads CASSSIIAQLAGGPLNEQFF. The CDR3 DNA reads TGTGCCAGCAGCTCAATTATAGCCCAACTAGCGGGGGGGCCTTTGAATGAGCAGTTCTTC.

J is TRBJ2-3 and V is TRBV5-1; D is ambiguous. The CDR3 has 13 residues. Germline-derived CDR1 and CDR2 are SGHRS and YFSETQ. Trimming took 0 bases from V and 6 from J, leaving 8 bases between them. CDR3 protein: CASSLASPDTQYF. The CDR3 region has the DNA TGCGCCAGCAGCTTGGCAAGTCCGGATACGCAGTATTTT.

The V call is TRBV20-1, the J call TRBJ1-1; D not resolved. CDR1 is DFQATT, CDR2 SNEGSKA, per germline (reference sequence). V gave up 4 bases and J gave up 2 bases, with 17 bases separating them. This CDR3 is built from 15 residues. The CDR3 nucleotides are TGCAGTGCTATTGGGTTCGGCGGCCTCAACACTGAAGCTTTCTTT. Its protein is CSAIGFGGLNTEAFF.

The chain is built from TRBV6-4 and TRBJ2-7; D possibly corresponds to TRBD1 (5 bases). V lost 5 bases and J 4 bases, leaving 24 bases between the germline ends. The CDR3 is made up of 17 amino acids. From germline, CDR1 is MRHNA and CDR2 SNTAGT. The CDR3 loop reads CASSSSNRQVSSYEQYF. CDR3 sequence (DNA): TGTGCCAGCAGTTCCTCTAACAGGCAGGTATCGTCGTACGAGCAGTACTTC.

V and J are TRBV9 and TRBJ2-7; D gene ambiguous. Deletions cut 0 bases from V and 6 bases from J, with 10 bases between. CDR3 length: 13 residues. The germline V gene has CDR1 SGDLS and CDR2 YYNGEE. CDR3: CASSVGQYSEQYF. DNA of the CDR3: TGTGCCAGCAGCGTAGGACAATATAGCGAGCAGTACTTC.

This clonotype was observed a handful of times. The chain links TRBV7-9 to TRBJ1-4; 10 nucleotides line up with TRBD1. The CDR3 extends over 16 amino acids. V was pared by 3 bases and J by 7 bases, with 8 bases of the junction left unmatched. Germline V gene sequence: CDR1 SEHNR, CDR2 FQNEAQ (reference sequence). This CDR3 reads CASSFEPGQGPEKLFF. Here the CDR3 DNA reads TGTGCCAGCAGCTTTGAACCGGGACAGGGGCCTGAAAAACTGTTTTTT.

The CDR3, as DNA: TGTGCCAGCAGCCAACTAGCGCAGTACGAGCAGTACTTC. This gives the protein CASSQLAQYEQYF. The chain has TRBV2 and TRBJ2-7, with 7 nucleotides matching TRBD2. Germline V lookup: CDR1 SNHLY, CDR2 FYNNEI. The CDR3 runs 13 residues. Germline trimming cut 6 bases from V and 4 bases from J; bases unmatched to any gene: 6.

The chain links TRBV13 to TRBJ2-7; 7 nucleotides align to TRBD1. This CDR3 has 15 residues. V lost 5 bases, J lost 0 bases, and 7 bases stayed unmatched. The germline gives CDR1 PRHDT, CDR2 FYEKMQ (reference sequence). The CDR3 nucleotides are TGTGCCAGCAGCCATACAGGGGTTTCCTCCTACGAGCAGTACTTC. It yields the protein CASSHTGVSSYEQYF.

This clonotype was detected only a few times. J is TRBJ2-2 and V is TRBV29-1; D unresolved. Trimming took off 4 bases at V and 6 bases at J, with 6 bases between the two ends. The CDR3 covers 11 residues. Per germline, CDR1 SQVTM and CDR2 ANQGSEA. In DNA form, the CDR3 reads TGCAGCGTTGTAATCGCCGGGGAGCTGTTTTTT. Protein: CSVVIAGELFF.

The chain is built from TRBV11-2 and TRBJ1-1; D may be TRBD1 (6 bases). CDR1 is SGHAT and CDR2 is FQNNGV in the germline V gene. The CDR3 has 14 amino acids. V was cut by 4 bases and J by 2 bases, with 11 bases left in between. CDR3 region: CASSSAGANTEAFF. The CDR3 DNA reads as TGTGCCAGCAGCTCCGCGGGGGCAAACACTGAAGCTTTCTTT.

Here the CDR3 DNA reads TGTGCCAGCATTGACAGGGTAGGAGGCTACACCTTC. The encoded protein is CASIDRVGGYTF. The chain uses TRBV12-3 or TRBV12-4 and TRBJ1-2; 7 bases are a match to TRBD1. This CDR3 comprises 12 residues. The trim removed 7 bases at V and 8 bases at J, leaving 7 bases unmatched.

This chain uses TRBV7-2 with TRBJ1-2, with 9 bases lining up with TRBD1. Losses at the gene ends were 4 bases for V and 4 bases for J; bases not matched to a gene: 4. Germline V gives CDR1 SGHTA, CDR2 FQGNSA. This CDR3 has 14 amino acids. For the CDR3, the DNA is TGTGCCAGCAGCTCGGACAGGGGTGTCTATGGCTACACCTTC. As protein: CASSSDRGVYGYTF.

The chain combines TRBV7-3 with TRBJ1-4; unclear D gene. CDR3 length equals 13 residues. With 5 bases removed from V and 5 bases from J, the gap between germline ends came to 9 bases. The germline V gene encodes CDR1 SGHTA and CDR2 FQGTGA. The CDR3 loop is CASSPSPNEKLFF. CDR3 DNA sequence: TGTGCCAGCAGCCCATCCCCCAATGAAAAACTGTTTTTT. The complete variable domain, with remaining parts taken from reference TRBV7-3 and TRBJ1-4, reads GAGVSQTPSNKVTEKGKYVELRCDPISGHTALYWYRQSLGQGPEFLIYFQGTGAADDSGLPNDRFFAVRPEGSVSTLKIQRTERGDSAVYLCASSPSPNEKLFFGSGTQLSVL.

Details on this clonotype: One junction end disagrees with the germline gene, perhaps due to a read error. The rearrangement joins TRBV6-5 to TRBJ2-2, with D possibly matching TRBD2 (6 bases). Germline V gene sequence: CDR1 MNHEY, CDR2 SVGAGI. The CDR3 runs to 16 residues. DNA of the CDR3: TGTGCCAACAGTTACTGGAGGGGTAGCAACACCGGGGAGCTGTTTTTT. This codes for CANSYWRGSNTGELFF.

This rearrangement joins TRBV6-1 to TRBJ1-2; D uncertain. Between the trimmed V and J ends, which lost 6 bases and 6 bases, there was a span of 17 bases. The CDR3 has 14 amino acids. Germline V lookup: CDR1 MNHNS, CDR2 SASEGT. The CDR3 DNA sequence: TGTGCCAGCAGCGCAAGAGATGGAGTCGATGGCTACACCTTC. It yields the protein CASSARDGVDGYTF.

This chain links TRBV7-2 with TRBJ2-7, with D possibly TRBD1 on 6 matching bases. This CDR3 region has 14 residues. Germline values: CDR1 SGHTA, CDR2 FQGNSA. V was pared by 3 bases and J by 1 base, with 10 bases between. CDR3 loop: CASSLQDRSYEQYF. DNA for the CDR3: TGTGCCAGCAGCTTGCAGGACAGATCCTACGAGCAGTACTTC. Using reference TRBV7-2 and TRBJ2-7 for the parts outside the CDR3, the full variable domain is GAGVSQSPSNKVTEKGKDVELRCDPISGHTALYWYRQSLGQGLEFLIYFQGNSAPDKSGLPSDRFSAERTGGSVSTLTIQRTQQEDSAVYLCASSLQDRSYEQYFGPGTRLTVT.

About this clonotype: Mismatch with germline at one junction end may stem from a read error. V usage is TRBV6-2 or TRBV6-3 and J usage is TRBJ2-3, with 7 bases lining up with TRBD2. The CDR3 loop spans 15 amino acids. Germline-derived CDR1 and CDR2 are MNHEY and SVGEGT. The CDR3 region has the DNA TGTGCCGGCAGTTACACCTCGGGGGGACCAGATACGCAGTATTTT. Encoded protein: CAGSYTSGGPDTQYF.

This chain uses TRBV12-3 or TRBV12-4 with TRBJ2-3; D is perhaps TRBD1 (6 bases). Trimming stripped 6 bases from V and 2 bases from J, with 12 bases between. CDR3 length equals 14 residues. Here the CDR3 reads CASRPTGSTDTQYF. DNA of the CDR3: TGTGCCAGCAGGCCGACAGGTTCCACAGATACGCAGTATTTT.

Note on this clonotype: One base away lies a much larger clone, so this may be a sequencing read error. The chain is built from TRBV6-2 or TRBV6-3 and TRBJ2-5, with D perhaps TRBD2 (6 bases). The J call is in doubt because the DNA end fits TRBJ2-1 better. The CDR3 runs 15 residues. CDR1 and CDR2 (germline): MNHEY, SVGEGT. The CDR3, as DNA: TGTGCCAGCAGCTTCGGGTCCGGAGGGTCCAATGAGCAGTTCTTC. This encodes CASSFGSGGSNEQFF.

Remarks on this clonotype: One junction end disagrees with the germline gene, perhaps due to a read error. V and J are TRBV12-3 or TRBV12-4 and TRBJ1-1; D remains ambiguous. The CDR3 totals 13 residues. CDR3 loop: CASSGTFGTEAFF. In nucleotides, the CDR3 is TGCGCCAGCAGCGGAACTTTTGGTACTGAAGCTTTCTTT.

This clonotype has only a few counts. The V gene is TRBV19, the J gene TRBJ1-3; maybe TRBD1 (6 bases). This CDR3 comprises 19 residues. V lost 7 bases and J lost 0, with 25 bases in between. Germline V gene sequence: CDR1 LNHDA, CDR2 SQIVND (reference sequence). The DNA of the CDR3 is TGTGCCAGTACCTCAAGGGACACGTACTCGGAGCGCTCTGGAAACACCATATATTTT. Its protein product is CASTSRDTYSERSGNTIYF.

The table lists this clonotype with many counts. V is TRBV4-1 and J is TRBJ2-2; unclear D gene. Germline V lookup: CDR1 MGHRA, CDR2 YSYEKL. With 4 bases removed from V and 1 base from J, the gap between germline ends came to 4 bases. The CDR3 is 13 amino acids. The CDR3 protein is CASSPMNTGELFF. In DNA form, the CDR3 reads TGCGCCAGCAGCCCGATGAACACCGGGGAGCTGTTTTTT.

This clonotype was counted only a few times. V is TRBV13 and J is TRBJ2-1, with D possibly being TRBD2 (5 bases). V was clipped by 4 bases and J by 8 bases, with 21 bases between them. CDR3 length: 16 amino acids. CDR1 is PRHDT and CDR2 is FYEKMQ in the germline V gene (reference sequence). The DNA for the CDR3 is TGTGCCAGCAGCTCCGTCCTTGGGAAGGCTAGCCATGAGCAGTTCTTC. It translates to CASSSVLGKASHEQFF.

This chain joins TRBV3-1 and TRBJ1-3; no firm D call. The CDR3 has 13 amino acids. Per the germline V gene, CDR1 is LGHDT and CDR2 is YNNKEL (reference sequence). The V and J ends lost 4 bases and 4 bases respectively, with 8 bases between them. Here the CDR3 DNA reads TGTGCCAGCAGCCTGAGAATGGGAAACACCATATATTTT. It specifies CASSLRMGNTIYF.

V and J are TRBV5-5 and TRBJ1-1; 8 nucleotides align to TRBD1. V was clipped by 2 bases and J by 3 bases; unmatched bases: 3. Germline loops: CDR1 SGHKS, CDR2 YYEKEE (reference sequence). The CDR3 extends over 14 amino acids. CDR3 sequence: CASSLNRGYTEAFF. In DNA, the CDR3 is TGTGCCAGCAGCTTAAACAGGGGGTACACTGAAGCTTTCTTT.

V and J are TRBV19 and TRBJ1-1, with D unclear. CDR3 size: 14 residues. Germline V gives CDR1 LNHDA, CDR2 SQIVND (reference sequence). V was pared by 1 base and J by 2 bases, with 8 bases between. The CDR3 DNA is TGTGCCAGTAGTATAGTGGGCAGTAACACTGAAGCTTTCTTT. It translates to CASSIVGSNTEAFF.

CDR3 sequence (DNA): TGTGCCAGCAGTCCCCTGAAGGCAGATACGCAGTATTTT. Translated: CASSPLKADTQYF. This rearrangement joins TRBV28 to TRBJ2-3; D is ambiguous. The V gene's germline CDR1 is MDHEN and CDR2 SYDVKM. V lost 5 bases to trimming and J lost 4 bases, with 10 bases between them. This CDR3 is built from 13 residues.